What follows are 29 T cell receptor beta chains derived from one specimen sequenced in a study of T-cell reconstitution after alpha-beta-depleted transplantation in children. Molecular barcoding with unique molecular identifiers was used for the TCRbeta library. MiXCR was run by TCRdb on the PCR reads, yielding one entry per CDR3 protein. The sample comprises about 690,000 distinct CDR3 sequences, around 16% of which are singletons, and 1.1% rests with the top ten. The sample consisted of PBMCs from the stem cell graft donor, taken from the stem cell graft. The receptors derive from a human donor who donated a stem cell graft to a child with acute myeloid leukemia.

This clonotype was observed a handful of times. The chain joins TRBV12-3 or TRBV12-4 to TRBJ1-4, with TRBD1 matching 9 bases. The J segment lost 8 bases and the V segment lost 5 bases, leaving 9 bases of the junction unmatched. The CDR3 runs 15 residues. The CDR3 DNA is TGTGCCAGCAGTCCACCGGGACAGGGAGGAGAAAAACTGTTTTTT. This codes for CASSPPGQGGEKLFF.

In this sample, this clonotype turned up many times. In nucleotides, the CDR3 is TGTGCCAGCAGTTACTCGAGCTCCGGTCAGACAGATACGCAGTATTTT. Amino acid sequence: CASSYSSSGQTDTQYF. The rearrangement links TRBV6-2 or TRBV6-3 to TRBJ2-3; no definite D call. Germline V lookup: CDR1 MNHEY, CDR2 SVGEGT. The CDR3 is 16 residues long. The V and J ends lost 0 bases and 3 bases respectively, with 13 bases between them.

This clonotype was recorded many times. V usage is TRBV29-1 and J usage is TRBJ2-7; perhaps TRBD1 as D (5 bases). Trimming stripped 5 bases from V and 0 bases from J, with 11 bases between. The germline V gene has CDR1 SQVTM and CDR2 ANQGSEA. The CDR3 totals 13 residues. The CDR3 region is CSVIQQVSYEQYF. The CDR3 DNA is TGCAGCGTTATTCAACAGGTCTCCTACGAGCAGTACTTC.

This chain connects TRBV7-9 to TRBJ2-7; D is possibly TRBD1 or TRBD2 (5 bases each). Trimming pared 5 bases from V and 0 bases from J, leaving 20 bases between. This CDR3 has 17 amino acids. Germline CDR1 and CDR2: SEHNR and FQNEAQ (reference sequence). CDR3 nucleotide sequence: TGTGCCAGCAGCCCGCTTACCGGGGCGGCCAGCTCCTACGAGCAGTACGTC. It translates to CASSPLTGAASSYEQYV.

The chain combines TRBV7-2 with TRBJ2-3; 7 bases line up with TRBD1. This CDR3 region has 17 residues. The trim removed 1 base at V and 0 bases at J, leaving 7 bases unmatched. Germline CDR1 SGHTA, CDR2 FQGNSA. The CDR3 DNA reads TGTGCCAGCAGCTTAGTACCGCCGACAGGGAGCACAGATACGCAGTATTTT. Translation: CASSLVPPTGSTDTQYF.

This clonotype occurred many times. CDR3 sequence (DNA): TGTGCCAGCAGACGACGGAGGCCCAGCTATGGCTACACCTTC. It specifies CASRRRRPSYGYTF. This sequence joins TRBV12-3 or TRBV12-4 and TRBJ1-2, with D unresolved. Trimming pared 6 bases from V and 4 bases from J, leaving 15 bases between. This CDR3 spans 14 amino acids.

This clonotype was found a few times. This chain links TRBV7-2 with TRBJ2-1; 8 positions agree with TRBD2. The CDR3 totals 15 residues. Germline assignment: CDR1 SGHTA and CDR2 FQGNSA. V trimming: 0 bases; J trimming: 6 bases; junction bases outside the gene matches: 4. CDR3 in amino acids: CASSLAAGGPNEQFF. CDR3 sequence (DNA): TGTGCCAGCAGCTTAGCGGCGGGGGGCCCCAATGAGCAGTTCTTC.

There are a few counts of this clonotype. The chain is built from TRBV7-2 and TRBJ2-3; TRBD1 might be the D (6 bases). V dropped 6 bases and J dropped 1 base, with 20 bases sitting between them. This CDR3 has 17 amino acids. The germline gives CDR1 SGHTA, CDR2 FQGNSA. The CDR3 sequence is CASSLSSGEIRTDTQYF. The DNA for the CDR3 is TGTGCCAGCAGTCTCAGTTCAGGGGAGATTCGCACAGATACGCAGTATTTT.

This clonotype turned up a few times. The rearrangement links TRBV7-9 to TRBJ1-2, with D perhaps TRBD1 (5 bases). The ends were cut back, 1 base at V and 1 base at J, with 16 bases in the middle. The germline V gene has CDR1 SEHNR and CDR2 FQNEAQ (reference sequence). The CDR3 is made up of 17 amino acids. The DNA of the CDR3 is TGTGCCAGCAGCTTAGTCTACGCAGGGACGGATAACTATGGCTACACCTTC. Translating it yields CASSLVYAGTDNYGYTF.

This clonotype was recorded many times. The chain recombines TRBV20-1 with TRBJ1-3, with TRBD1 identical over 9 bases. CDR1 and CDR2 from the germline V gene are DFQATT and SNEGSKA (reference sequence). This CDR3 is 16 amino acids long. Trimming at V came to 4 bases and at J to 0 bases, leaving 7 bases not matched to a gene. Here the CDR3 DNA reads TGCAGTGCTACCGGGACAGGGTATAGCTCTGGAAACACCATATATTTT. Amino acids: CSATGTGYSSGNTIYF.

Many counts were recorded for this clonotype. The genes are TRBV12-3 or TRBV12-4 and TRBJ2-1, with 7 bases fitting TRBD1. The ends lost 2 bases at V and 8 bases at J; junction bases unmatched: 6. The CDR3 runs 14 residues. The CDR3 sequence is CASSLRDRRDEQFF. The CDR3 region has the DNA TGTGCCAGCAGTTTAAGGGACAGAAGGGATGAGCAGTTCTTC.

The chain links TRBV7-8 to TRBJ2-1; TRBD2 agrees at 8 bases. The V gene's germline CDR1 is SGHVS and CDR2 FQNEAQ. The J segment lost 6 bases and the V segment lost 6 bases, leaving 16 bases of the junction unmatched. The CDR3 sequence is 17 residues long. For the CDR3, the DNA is TGTGCCAGCAGGGGCGAGACTAGCGATTCGGGATCCAATGAGCAGTTCTTC. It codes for CASRGETSDSGSNEQFF.

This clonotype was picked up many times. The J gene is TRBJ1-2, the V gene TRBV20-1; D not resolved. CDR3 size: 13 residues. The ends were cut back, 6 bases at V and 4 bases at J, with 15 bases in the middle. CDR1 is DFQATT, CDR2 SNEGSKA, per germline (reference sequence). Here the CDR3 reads CSALPKQRYGYTF. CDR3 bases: TGCAGTGCCCTACCCAAGCAGCGCTATGGCTACACCTTC.

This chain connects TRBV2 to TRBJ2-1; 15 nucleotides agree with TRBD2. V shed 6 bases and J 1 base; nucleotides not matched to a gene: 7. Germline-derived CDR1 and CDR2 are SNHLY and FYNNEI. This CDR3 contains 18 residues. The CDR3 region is CASSVRTSGGGSYNEQFF. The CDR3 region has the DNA TGTGCCAGCAGCGTCAGGACTAGCGGGGGGGGATCCTACAATGAGCAGTTCTTC.

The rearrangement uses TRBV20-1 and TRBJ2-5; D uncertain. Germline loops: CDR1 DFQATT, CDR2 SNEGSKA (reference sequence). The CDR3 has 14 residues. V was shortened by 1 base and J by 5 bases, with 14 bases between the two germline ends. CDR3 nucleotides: TGCAGTGCTAGAGTAGTAGGGTCTGGCGAGACCCAGTACTTC. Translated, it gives CSARVVGSGETQYF.

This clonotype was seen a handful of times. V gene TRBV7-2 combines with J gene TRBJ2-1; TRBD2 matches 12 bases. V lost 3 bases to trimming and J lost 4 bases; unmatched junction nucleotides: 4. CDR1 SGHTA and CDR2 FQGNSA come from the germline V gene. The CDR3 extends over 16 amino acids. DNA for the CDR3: TGTGCCAGCAGCTTCACTAGCGGGGGGTTTTACAATGAGCAGTTCTTC. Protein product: CASSFTSGGFYNEQFF.

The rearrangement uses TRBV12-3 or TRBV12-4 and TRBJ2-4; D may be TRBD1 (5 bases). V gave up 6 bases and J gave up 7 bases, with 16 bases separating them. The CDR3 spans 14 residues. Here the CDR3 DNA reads TGTGCCAGCAGACAGGCCGCCCCCCCGAACATTCAGTACTTC. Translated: CASRQAAPPNIQYF.

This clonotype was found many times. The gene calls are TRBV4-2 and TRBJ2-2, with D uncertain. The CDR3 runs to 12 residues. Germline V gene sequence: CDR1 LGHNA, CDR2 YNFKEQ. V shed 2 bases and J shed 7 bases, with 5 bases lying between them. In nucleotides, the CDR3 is TGTGCCAGCAGCCAAAACGGCGGGGAGCTGTTTTTT. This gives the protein CASSQNGGELFF.

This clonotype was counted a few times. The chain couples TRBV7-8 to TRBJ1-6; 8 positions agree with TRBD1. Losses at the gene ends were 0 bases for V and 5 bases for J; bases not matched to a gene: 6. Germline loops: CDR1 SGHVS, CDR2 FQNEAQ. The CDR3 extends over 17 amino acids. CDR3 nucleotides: TGTGCCAGCAGCTTAGCGCGCCAGGGGGCGGATAATTCACCCCTCCACTTT. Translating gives CASSLARQGADNSPLHF.

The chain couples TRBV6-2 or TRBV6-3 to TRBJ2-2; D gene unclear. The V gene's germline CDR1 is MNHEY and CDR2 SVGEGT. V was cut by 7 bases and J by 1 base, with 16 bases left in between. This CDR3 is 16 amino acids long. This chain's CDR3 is CASNRPRTQNTGELFF. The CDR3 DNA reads TGTGCCAGCAATCGGCCACGGACGCAGAACACCGGGGAGCTGTTTTTT.

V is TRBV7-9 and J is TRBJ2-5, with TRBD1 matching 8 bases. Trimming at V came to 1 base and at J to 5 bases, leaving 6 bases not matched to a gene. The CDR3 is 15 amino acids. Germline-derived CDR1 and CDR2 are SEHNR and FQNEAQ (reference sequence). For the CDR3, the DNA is TGTGCCAGCAGCTTAGTGGCAGGGGGCTGGGAGACCCAGTACTTC. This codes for CASSLVAGGWETQYF.

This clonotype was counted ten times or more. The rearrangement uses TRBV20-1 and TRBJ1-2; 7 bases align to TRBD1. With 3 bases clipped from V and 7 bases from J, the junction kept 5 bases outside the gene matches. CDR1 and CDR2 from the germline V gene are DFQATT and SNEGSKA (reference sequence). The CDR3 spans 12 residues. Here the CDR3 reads CSASGYRGGYTF. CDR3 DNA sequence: TGCAGTGCTAGTGGGTACAGGGGTGGCTACACCTTC.

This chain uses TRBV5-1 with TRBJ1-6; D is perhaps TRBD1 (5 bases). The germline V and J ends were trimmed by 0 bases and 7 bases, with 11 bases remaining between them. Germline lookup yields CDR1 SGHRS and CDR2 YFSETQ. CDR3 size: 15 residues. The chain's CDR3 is CASSLEGSLNSPLHF. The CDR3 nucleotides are TGCGCCAGCAGCTTGGAGGGGAGTCTCAATTCACCCCTCCACTTT.

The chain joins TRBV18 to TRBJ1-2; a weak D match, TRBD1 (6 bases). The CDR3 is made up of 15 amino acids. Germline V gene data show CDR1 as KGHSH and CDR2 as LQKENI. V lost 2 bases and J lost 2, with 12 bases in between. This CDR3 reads CASSPDSTGNYGYTF. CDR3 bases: TGTGCCAGCTCACCAGACTCCACAGGGAACTATGGCTACACCTTC.

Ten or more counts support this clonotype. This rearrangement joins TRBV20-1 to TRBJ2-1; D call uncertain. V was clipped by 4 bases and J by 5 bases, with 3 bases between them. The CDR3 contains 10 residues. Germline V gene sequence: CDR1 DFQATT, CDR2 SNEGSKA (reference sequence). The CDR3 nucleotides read TGCAGTGCTATCGACAATGAGCAGTTCTTC. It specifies CSAIDNEQFF.

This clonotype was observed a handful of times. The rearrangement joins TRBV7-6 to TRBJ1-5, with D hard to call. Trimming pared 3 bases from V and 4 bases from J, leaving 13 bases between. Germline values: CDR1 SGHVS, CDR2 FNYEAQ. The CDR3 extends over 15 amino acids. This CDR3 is CASSLGSGYNQPQHF. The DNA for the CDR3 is TGTGCCAGCAGCTTGGGTTCAGGTTATAATCAGCCCCAGCATTTT. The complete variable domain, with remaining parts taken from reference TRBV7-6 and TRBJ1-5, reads GAGVSQSPRYKVTKRGQDVALRCDPISGHVSLYWYRQALGQGPEFLTYFNYEAQQDKSGLPNDRFSAERPEGSISTLTIQRTEQRDSAMYRCASSLGSGYNQPQHFGDGTRLSIL.

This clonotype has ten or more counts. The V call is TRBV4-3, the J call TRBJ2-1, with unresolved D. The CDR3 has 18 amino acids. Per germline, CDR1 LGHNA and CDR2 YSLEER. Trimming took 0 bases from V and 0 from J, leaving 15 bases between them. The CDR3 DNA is TGCGCCAGCAGCCAAGAGAGCCAAGGCCCTGGCTCCTACAATGAGCAGTTCTTC. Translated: CASSQESQGPGSYNEQFF.

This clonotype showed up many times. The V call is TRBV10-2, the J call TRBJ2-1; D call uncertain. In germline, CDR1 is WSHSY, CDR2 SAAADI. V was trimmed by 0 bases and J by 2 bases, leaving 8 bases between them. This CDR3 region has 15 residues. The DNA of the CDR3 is TGCGCCAGCAGTGAGTCCCTAGGAGCCTACAATGAGCAGTTCTTC. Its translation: CASSESLGAYNEQFF.

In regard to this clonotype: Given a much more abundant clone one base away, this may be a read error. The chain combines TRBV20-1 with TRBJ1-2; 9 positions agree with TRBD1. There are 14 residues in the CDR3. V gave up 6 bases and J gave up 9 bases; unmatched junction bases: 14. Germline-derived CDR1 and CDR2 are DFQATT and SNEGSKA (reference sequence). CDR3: CSAAGTGYRDRYTF. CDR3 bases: TGCAGTGCCGCCGGGACAGGGTACCGGGATCGCTACACCTTC.